The sequence of this T cell receptor (beta chain) was determined in a study of blood T cell repertoires in COVID-19. Study context: Collection of acute and convalescent COVID-19 samples took place in the United States, Italy and Spain. T cells, B-cell-depleted T cells, or PBMCs provided the cDNA or gDNA that served as material.

In the original processing: Amplified reference gene primers provided the basis for estimating nucleated cell counts. The method was immunoSEQ multiplex PCR; TCRdb's version includes in-frame clones alone and lacks a portion of them. That table supplies the V and J calls and clone size; D and trimming were determined from the DNA. The sample has about 50,000 clones, 77% seen once. Germline V CDR1 and CDR2: SGHTA, FQGNSA. This CDR3 is 13 amino acids long. With 5 bases removed from V and 4 bases from J, the gap between germline ends came to 11 bases. The receptor was isolated from a man in his 70s with active or convalescent COVID-19. V and J are TRBV7-2 and TRBJ1-1; tentative D call: TRBD1 (5 bases). The sequencing sample was made of peripheral blood. CDR3: CASSKGHRTEAFF. DNA of the CDR3: TGTGCCAGCAGCAAAGGACACCGCACTGAAGCTTTCTTT.